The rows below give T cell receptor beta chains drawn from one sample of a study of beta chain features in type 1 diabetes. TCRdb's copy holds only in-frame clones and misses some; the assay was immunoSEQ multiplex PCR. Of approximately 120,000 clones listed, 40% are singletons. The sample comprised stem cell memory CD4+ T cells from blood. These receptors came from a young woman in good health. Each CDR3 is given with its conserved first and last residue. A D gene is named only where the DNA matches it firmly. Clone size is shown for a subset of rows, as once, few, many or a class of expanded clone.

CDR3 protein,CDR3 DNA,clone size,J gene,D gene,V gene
CASRIIGQGWNQPQHF,TGTGCCAGCAGAATAATCGGACAGGGGTGGAATCAGCCCCAGCATTTT,NA,TRBJ1-5,TRBD1,TRBV28
CASSPTRRSGTVDTQYF,TGTGCCAGCAGCCCAACCAGGAGGAGCGGGACGGTAGATACGCAGTATTTT,NA,TRBJ2-3,TRBD2,TRBV28
CSVNGQGAYGYTF,TGCAGCGTCAATGGACAGGGGGCGTATGGCTACACCTTC,few,TRBJ1-2,TRBD1,TRBV29-1
CASSPPGPYSYEQYF,TGCGCCAGCAGTCCGCCGGGTCCCTACTCCTACGAGCAGTACTTC,NA,TRBJ2-7,NA,TRBV5-1
CASSYSASSGNTIYF,TGTGCCAGCAGTTACTCTGCCAGCTCTGGAAACACCATATATTTT,NA,TRBJ1-3,NA,TRBV6-5
CASSSTGGSSYEQYF,TGTGCCAGCTCGTCGACAGGGGGCAGCTCCTACGAGCAGTACTTC,NA,TRBJ2-7,TRBD1,TRBV18
CAIQPIAGVAKNIQYF,TGTGCCATCCAACCAATAGCGGGAGTCGCCAAAAACATTCAGTACTTC,NA,TRBJ2-4,TRBD2,TRBV28
CASRSQGAGANVLTF,TGTGCCAGCAGATCCCAGGGGGCTGGGGCCAACGTCCTGACTTTC,NA,TRBJ2-6,TRBD1,TRBV28
CASSLVDTEAFF,TGCGCCAGCAGCTTGGTCGACACTGAAGCTTTCTTT,few,TRBJ1-1,NA,TRBV5-1
CASILWGDYGYTF,TGTGCCAGCATCCTCTGGGGGGACTATGGCTACACCTTC,few,TRBJ1-2,NA,TRBV28
CASERDSALGGYTF,TGTGCCAGCGAAAGGGACTCAGCGCTTGGTGGCTACACCTTC,few,TRBJ1-2,NA,TRBV7-9
CASSRLAGGRTNEQFF,TGTGCCAGCAGTCGACTAGCGGGAGGGAGGACCAATGAGCAGTTCTTC,NA,TRBJ2-1,TRBD2,TRBV11-3
CASSPLTDGYTF,TGTGCCAGCAGCCCACTGACAGATGGCTACACCTTC,NA,TRBJ1-2,NA,TRBV7-8
CASSQDRGPGNTIYF,TGTGCCAGCAGCCAAGATAGAGGCCCTGGAAACACCATATATTTT,NA,TRBJ1-3,NA,TRBV4-2
CASSPTSGRFQAYEQYF,TGTGCCAGCAGTCCTACTAGCGGGAGATTTCAGGCCTACGAGCAGTACTTC,NA,TRBJ2-7,TRBD2,TRBV2
CASSGWGSTDTQYF,TGTGCCAGCAGCGGCTGGGGCAGCACAGATACGCAGTATTTT,many,TRBJ2-3,NA,TRBV21-1
CASSVIGLAVAGANVLTF,TGTGCCAGCAGTGTGATAGGACTAGCAGTCGCTGGGGCCAACGTCCTGACTTTC,NA,TRBJ2-6,TRBD2,TRBV2
CASSLSLRVSNQPQHF,TGTGCCAGCAGCCTTAGTTTGCGGGTTAGCAATCAGCCCCAGCATTTT,few,TRBJ1-5,NA,TRBV5-5
CAWSVLAGELFF,TGTGCCTGGAGTGTACTAGCCGGGGAGCTGTTTTTT,NA,TRBJ2-2,NA,TRBV30
CATMGRTRTGELFF,TGTGCCACTATGGGGAGGACGAGAACCGGGGAGCTGTTTTTT,few,TRBJ2-2,NA,TRBV13
CASSLSAGTFEQYF,TGTGCCAGCAGCTTGAGTGCGGGAACCTTCGAGCAGTACTTC,NA,TRBJ2-7,NA,TRBV7-2
CASSSQAGGAYEQYF,TGTGCCAGCAGTTCCCAAGCGGGAGGCGCCTACGAGCAGTACTTC,NA,TRBJ2-7,TRBD2,TRBV27
CASSLGATYQETQYF,TGTGCCAGCAGCTTAGGGGCTACCTACCAAGAGACCCAGTACTTC,NA,TRBJ2-5,NA,TRBV11-3
CASSRWGQGAYGNTIYF,TGTGCCAGCAGTCGTTGGGGGCAGGGGGCTTACGGAAACACCATATATTTT,NA,TRBJ1-3,TRBD1,TRBV28
CASSPNPGQAYTEAFF,TGTGCCAGCAGTCCCAACCCGGGACAGGCGTACACTGAAGCTTTCTTT,few,TRBJ1-1,TRBD1,TRBV28
CASSPPIENEQFF,TGCGCCAGCAGCCCCCCGATAGAGAATGAGCAGTTCTTC,NA,TRBJ2-1,NA,TRBV5-1
CASSTGGWGYTF,TGTGCCAGCAGTACAGGGGGCTGGGGCTACACCTTC,NA,TRBJ1-2,TRBD1,TRBV2
CASSLGLGRGYEQYF,TGTGCCAGCAGCTTAGGCCTCGGCAGGGGCTACGAGCAGTACTTC,few,TRBJ2-7,NA,TRBV13
CSVDSGEGRIYQKLFF,TGCAGCGTTGACTCGGGAGAAGGGAGAATCTATCAAAAACTGTTTTTT,NA,TRBJ1-4,NA,TRBV29-1